This TCR beta chain was obtained from a study of monozygotic twins with inflammatory bowel disease. The CDR3 spans 16 residues. Germline CDR1 SEHNR, CDR2 FQNEAQ (reference sequence). In the case of this clonotype: Its cognate antigen is unknown.

TCRalpha and TCRbeta cDNA went through nested PCRs of around 16 and 10 cycles, two in total. TCRdb re-called the 5' RACE reads, yielding one record per CDR3 amino acid sequence without DNA. Its listing shows nearly 450,000 distinct CDR3 sequences. Findings and caveats of the study: Healthy co-twins, by inverse Simpson, had higher TCRbeta diversity than their siblings with IBD.

Sequencing input: blood. This sequence was found in a human donor with ulcerative colitis or Crohn's disease, or a healthy co-twin of an affected twin (not recorded which). This chain connects TRBV7-9 to TRBJ1-5; TCRdb reports TRBD1, a call that lacks DNA to check it against. CDR3: CASSAGDRGESQPQHF.